This T cell receptor (beta chain) was observed in a study of a mutant IDH1 vaccine in newly diagnosed glioma. Whole-study results and caveats: Of the patients, 85% to 95% had vaccine-induced immune responses.

Sequencing was performed with immunoSEQ multiplex PCR; in TCRdb, only in-frame clones are kept and a portion is missing. The sample carries about 32,000 clones, over 65% recorded once. This CDR3 is 13 amino acids long. A remark on this clone: Its antigen is unknown.

Time point here: week 35, safety follow-up. The content of each vaccine dose was 300 ug of mutant IDH1 20-mer peptide, and topical imiquimod accompanied it. V usage is TRBV12-1 and J usage is TRBJ2-5. TRBV12-1 is described as a pseudogene. This TCR was recovered from a woman aged 40 to 50 with glioma. Sequenced material: PBMCs, taken from a glioma patient whose treatment included an IDH1 peptide vaccine. This CDR3 is CASSSESQETQYF. For the CDR3, the DNA is TGTGCCAGCAGCTCCGAATCTCAAGAGACCCAGTACTTC.